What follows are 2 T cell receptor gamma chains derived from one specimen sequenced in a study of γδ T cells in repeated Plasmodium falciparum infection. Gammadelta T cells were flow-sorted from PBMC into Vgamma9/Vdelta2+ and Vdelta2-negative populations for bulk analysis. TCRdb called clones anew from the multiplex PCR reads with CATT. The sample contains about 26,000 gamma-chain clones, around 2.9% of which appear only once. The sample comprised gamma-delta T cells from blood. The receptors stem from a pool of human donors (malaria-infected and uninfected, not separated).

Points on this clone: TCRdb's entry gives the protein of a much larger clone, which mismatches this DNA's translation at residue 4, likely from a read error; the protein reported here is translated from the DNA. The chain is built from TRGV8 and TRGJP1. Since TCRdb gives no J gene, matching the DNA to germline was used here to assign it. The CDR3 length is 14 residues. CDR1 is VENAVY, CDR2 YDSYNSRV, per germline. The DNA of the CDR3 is TGTGCCACCCGGGATATTGGCACTGGTTGGTTCAAGATATTT. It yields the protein CATRDIGTGWFKIF.

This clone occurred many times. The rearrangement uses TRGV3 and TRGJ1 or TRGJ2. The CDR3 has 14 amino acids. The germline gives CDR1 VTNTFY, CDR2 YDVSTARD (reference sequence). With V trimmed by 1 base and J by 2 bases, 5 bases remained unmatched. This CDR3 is CATWDSFYYYKKLF. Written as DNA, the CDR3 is TGTGCCACCTGGGACAGTTTCTATTATTATAAGAAACTCTTT.